The TCR beta chain described here comes from a study of shared clonotypes between healthy human individuals (dated by TCRdb to 2020 to 2022). Broadly, across the study: Three men and a couple of women, aged 18 to 49 years, made up the cohort. For each donor, CD4 naive and CD4 memory were each given three plates, CD8 naive was given two plates, and CD8 memory was given one plate. To estimate repertoire size and how much clonotypes are shared between individuals, the study performed deep sequencing of blood TCR repertoires from a few healthy adults. Libraries were prepared and TCR repertoires were sequenced by different laboratories using diverse techniques, in order to increase sequencing depth and limit assay-specific biases. Each donor's leukapheresis produced roughly between roughly 0.9 and 8.9 billion PBMCs. Beyond this particular receptor, the publication reports: Naive subsets generally had larger estimated clonotype richness than memory subsets did. Higher generation probabilities were observed for clonotypes shared by all four sorted-subset donors than for non-shared clonotypes. Because the study included only a small number of donors, the genetic and exposure-history diversity represented was limited. Even with the large sequencing depth, rarefaction of the sorted-subset datasets indicated that sequencing was incomplete. Based on pairwise subsampling, the degree of clonotype sharing among donors was expected to be affected by sequencing depth. Roughly 5% of naive CD4, 3.5% of naive CD8, about 2.5% of memory CD4, and roughly 0.4% of memory CD8 clonotypes were shared across several donors. Only blood was sampled, and tissue TCR repertoires likely differ from those in blood.

The CDR3 contains 14 residues, cysteine and phenylalanine counted. The read is trimmed to its CDR3 DNA, 42 bases read in frame from base 1. The germline V gene supplies CDR1 SNHLY and CDR2 FYNNEI. V and J are trimmed by 6 bases and 3 bases, and the gene matches miss 4 bases of the junction. Using the deep immunoSEQ assay, TCR CDR3 regions were amplified from genomic DNA by multiplex PCR. Genomic DNA extracted from each cell subset was distributed evenly over all wells of several immunoSEQ 96-well plates, and each plate served as one replicate. For sorted subsets, roughly 200 ng of genomic DNA, equivalent to some 30,000 T cell genomes, went into each replicate PCR. The purified libraries were quantified using a Qubit 3.0 fluorometer, sized with a Bioanalyzer 2100, and then quantified again using the KAPA Library Quantification kit. Every immunoSEQ 96-well plate was sequenced on a separate single-read 150-cycle Illumina NextSeq 550 flow cell. Per the original workflow: The immunoSEQ output contained only junctional sequences without quality scores, so filtering could not match that applied to full-length reads. To assign V/J genes and CDR3, sequences were annotated using PyIR, a Python wrapper for IgBLAST v1.9, with IMGT germline references. Reads were removed for weak V/J assignments (E-value above 1e-6), missing CDR3, stop codons, out-of-frame junctions, or ambiguous translated residues. V3J clonotypes were defined by identical inferred V gene, J gene, and CDR3 amino acid sequence. Percentage overlap between repertoires was calculated by dividing the number of shared unique clonotypes by the size of the smaller repertoire. Richness of each repertoire was evaluated using RTK rarefaction, the Chao1 estimator, and Recon v2.1 estimates of unobserved clonotypes. For all TCRbeta clonotypes obtained by the gDNA method from several donors, generation probabilities were computed with OLGA. The table comes from immuneACCESS by way of TCRdb, which keeps in-frame sequences with V and J called. Part of the clones is missing from these tables; in studies checked, under half for an unresolved V gene and the rest for unknown reasons. V, J and clone size are taken as reported in that table, and D and trimming were inferred from the DNA itself. Recorded for this sample are some 2.1 million clones; roughly 93% of them occurred a single time. The top ten hold more than 1.5% of the sample.

Points on this clone: Its cognate antigen has yet to be identified. Base qualities are not recorded, but no much larger clone differs from it by a single base.

CD8 naive samples were CD45RO-negative cells positively selected for CCR7, giving a CD45RA+CCR7+ population that excluded TemRA cells. Donors were healthy HIV-negative adults with no recently reported acute infections or vaccinations. Every donor was a Caucasian adult residing in Nashville, Tennessee, USA. Blood was obtained by leukapheresis, after which PBMCs were separated by Ficoll-Histopaque density gradient centrifugation and cryopreserved in liquid nitrogen vapor phase. Analytical flow cytometry was used to check the purity and quantity of each magnetically sorted T cell population. Genomic DNA was isolated from every sorted fraction and measured by UV absorbance on a Nanodrop 2000c.

The sequence derives from a man in his late teens or twenties in good health. Some clones in this sample may be carry-over from other donors' samples. Sequences were obtained from naive CD8+ T cells from PBMCs. The sample's cell subset or site label, decoded: CD45RA+CCR7+. The chain joins TRBV2 to TRBJ2-1; TRBD2 aligns with 8 central bases. The DNA reads TGTGCCAGCAGGATAGCGGGAATCTACAATGAGCAGTTCTTC. It specifies CASRIAGIYNEQFF.